This T cell receptor beta chain appears in the sequencing data of a study of molecular identifiers for immune sequencing clone quantification. Study in general: Replicate experiments took RNA from 20,000 or 100,000 naive CD8 cells, divided it five ways and sequenced four.

The CDR3 has 14 residues. Trimming removed 2 bases from V and 6 bases from J, with 10 bases in between. The V gene's germline CDR1 is SGHDN and CDR2 FVKESK. General observations from the study: In CMV-specific effectors, clones above 20 copies held over 98% of molecules; naive, under 1%. With a barcode shared among identical TCR molecules, highly expanded clone sizes could be underestimated.

Using its own MiXCR run on the PCR reads, TCRdb lists one record per CDR3 protein. Among about 36,000 distinct CDR3 sequences listed, around a sixth were seen once. Points on this clonotype: Its antigen is not identified.

The rearrangement joins TRBV14 to TRBJ2-2, with D unresolved. This sequence was found in a human donor in good health. Some libraries in this study had Jurkat cell RNA spiked in. The sequencing sample was made of naive CD8+ T cells from blood, with Jurkat cell RNA spiked in. The subset was: FACS-sorted CD8+CD4-CCR7+CD45RA+ naive T cells. The DNA for the CDR3 is TGTGCCAGCAGCCAATACAGCTGGTCCGGGGAGCTGTTTTTT. Its protein product is CASSQYSWSGELFF.